A single sample is the source of the 16 T cell receptor beta chains below, sequenced in a study of blood T cell repertoires in COVID-19. This table comes from immunoSEQ multiplex PCR, and its TCRdb copy is limited to in-frame clones, with some not included. Of 120,000 or so clones in the sample, 88% were seen once. Sequences were obtained from peripheral blood. The source of these receptors is a man aged 50 or older with acute or convalescent COVID-19.

This rearrangement joins TRBV5-1 to TRBJ1-6, with 8 bases aligning to TRBD1. This CDR3 has 15 residues. V trimming: 0 bases; J trimming: 7 bases; junction bases outside the gene matches: 3. Germline V gene lookup returns CDR1 SGHRS and CDR2 YFSETQ. The CDR3 protein is CASSLEAGGNSPLHF. The DNA for the CDR3 is TGCGCCAGCAGCTTGGAGGCAGGGGGCAATTCACCCCTCCACTTT.

This rearrangement joins TRBV10-3 to TRBJ1-1; 9 nucleotides match TRBD1. CDR1 and CDR2 (germline): ENHRY, SYGVKD. J was trimmed by 1 base and V by 6 bases; bases with no gene match: 3. This CDR3 is 14 amino acids long. CDR3 amino acids: CAIRTGGGNTEAFF. The CDR3 region has the DNA TGTGCCATCAGGACAGGGGGTGGGAACACTGAAGCTTTCTTT.

This clone was detected once. V usage is TRBV12-5 and J usage is TRBJ1-1; no reliable D call. CDR3 size: 15 residues. Trimming took 6 bases from V and 7 from J, leaving 21 bases between them. Germline V gives CDR1 LGHNT, CDR2 FRNRAP. The CDR3 bases are TGTGCTAGTGGGGAGGGTCGCCTCCTCGGGGTTGAAGCTTTCTTT. Amino acid sequence: CASGEGRLLGVEAFF.

This chain links TRBV5-1 with TRBJ2-5; 7 bases line up with TRBD1. Per the germline V gene, CDR1 is SGHRS and CDR2 is YFSETQ. Unmatched junction bases numbered 4, after V lost 0 bases and J lost 5 bases. The CDR3 length is 14 residues. The CDR3 sequence: CASSLATGRETQYF. CDR3 sequence (DNA): TGCGCCAGCAGCTTGGCGACAGGGCGGGAGACCCAGTACTTC.

The CDR3 bases are TGTGCCAGTAGTATATTACAGGGGCCCGAAGCTTTCTTT. Translated: CASSILQGPEAFF. V is TRBV19 and J is TRBJ1-1, with 7 bases lining up with TRBD1. The CDR3 extends over 13 amino acids. Trimming took 2 bases from V and 8 from J; bases not matched to a gene: 5. CDR1 and CDR2 (germline): LNHDA, SQIVND (reference sequence).

CDR3: CASSPLGRGLAKNIQYF. CDR3 sequence (DNA): TGTGCCAGCTCACCACTCGGCAGGGGGCTCGCCAAAAACATTCAGTACTTC. The rearrangement joins TRBV18 to TRBJ2-4, with TRBD1 matching over 8 bases. The CDR3 is 17 residues long. The V segment lost 1 base and the J segment 1 base; nucleotides outside the gene matches: 6. Looked up from germline, CDR1 is KGHSH and CDR2 is LQKENI.

The chain links TRBV3-1 (or the pseudogene TRBV3-2) to TRBJ2-1; TRBD1 is a possible D gene (6 bases). Germline V gene lookup returns CDR1 LGHDT and CDR2 YNNKEL (reference sequence). There are 12 residues in the CDR3. Trimming took off 2 bases at V and 7 bases at J, with 6 bases between the two ends. For the CDR3, the DNA is TGTGCCAGCAGCCAAAGGGGGAATGAGCAGTTCTTC. Protein: CASSQRGNEQFF.

The chain links TRBV19 to TRBJ2-2, with 8 bases that match TRBD1. The CDR3 loop spans 17 amino acids. The V segment lost 6 bases and the J segment 4 bases; nucleotides outside the gene matches: 13. From germline, CDR1 is LNHDA and CDR2 SQIVND (reference sequence). Here the CDR3 reads CASSPLGTGGITGELFF. In nucleotides, the CDR3 is TGTGCCAGTAGCCCCTTAGGTACAGGGGGTATCACCGGGGAGCTGTTTTTT.

The rearrangement links TRBV19 to TRBJ2-7; TRBD1 matches 7 bases. With 1 base clipped from V and 2 bases from J, the junction kept 5 bases outside the gene matches. The CDR3 contains 15 residues. Germline lookup yields CDR1 LNHDA and CDR2 SQIVND (reference sequence). CDR3: CASSIVAGGTYEQYF. The DNA for the CDR3 is TGTGCCAGTAGTATAGTTGCAGGGGGAACCTACGAGCAGTACTTC.

The chain links TRBV6-6 to TRBJ1-1, with TRBD1 matching 8 bases. V shed 7 bases, J shed 4 bases, and the junction held 8 bases outside the gene matches. Per germline, CDR1 MNHNY and CDR2 SVGAGI (reference sequence). The CDR3 has 14 amino acids. The CDR3 sequence is CASIDRGWVTEAFF. The CDR3 DNA reads TGTGCCAGCATCGACAGGGGCTGGGTCACTGAAGCTTTCTTT.

The chain couples TRBV15 to TRBJ2-1, with 9 bases matching TRBD2. This CDR3 is built from 17 residues. V dropped 4 bases and J dropped 6; count of bases not matched to a gene: 13. Germline V gives CDR1 LNHNV, CDR2 YYDKDF (reference sequence). The CDR3 spells CATSTPPGLAIPNEQFF. The DNA for the CDR3 is TGTGCCACCAGCACCCCCCCGGGACTAGCAATTCCCAATGAGCAGTTCTTC.

The chain recombines TRBV3-1 (or the pseudogene TRBV3-2) with TRBJ1-2, with TRBD1 matching over 9 bases. CDR3 length: 14 residues. The germline gives CDR1 LGHDT, CDR2 YNNKEL (reference sequence). V was clipped by 4 bases and J by 7 bases; unmatched bases: 7. The CDR3 sequence: CASSLQGASFGYTF. Written as DNA, the CDR3 is TGTGCCAGCAGCCTACAGGGGGCGAGCTTTGGCTACACCTTC.

The chain is built from TRBV28 and TRBJ2-5; 7 positions match TRBD1. CDR1 and CDR2 (germline): MDHEN, SYDVKM. V shed 11 bases, J shed 5 bases, and the junction held 5 bases outside the gene matches. The CDR3 loop spans 11 amino acids. DNA of the CDR3: TGTGCCTCAAGGGGGCCTGAGACCCAGTACTTC. Encoded protein: CASRGPETQYF.

The chain is built from TRBV5-6 and TRBJ2-7; D perhaps matches TRBD1 (6 bases). The CDR3 is made up of 14 amino acids. With 4 bases removed from V and 0 bases from J, the gap between germline ends came to 11 bases. Germline values: CDR1 SGHDT, CDR2 YYEEEE. CDR3 in amino acids: CASSGGPVSYEQYF. In DNA, the CDR3 is TGTGCCAGCAGCGGGGGCCCTGTCTCCTACGAGCAGTACTTC.

The rearrangement uses TRBV19 and TRBJ1-1, with D perhaps TRBD1 (5 bases). Trimming removed 3 bases at V and 4 bases at J, with 12 bases between. CDR3 length: 14 residues. Germline lookup yields CDR1 LNHDA and CDR2 SQIVND (reference sequence). CDR3 sequence (DNA): TGTGCCAGTAGTATGGGCAGGGTAGGCACTGAAGCTTTCTTT. Translation gives CASSMGRVGTEAFF.

The chain has TRBV27 and TRBJ2-1; 8 bases match TRBD2. With V trimmed by 6 bases and J by 4 bases, 5 bases remained unmatched. CDR3 length equals 14 residues. The germline CDR1 and CDR2 sequences are MNHEY and SMNVEV (reference sequence). CDR3 protein: CASRLAVSYNEQFF. The CDR3 DNA reads as TGTGCCAGCAGACTAGCGGTTTCTTACAATGAGCAGTTCTTC.